This TCR beta chain emerged from a study of CD8 T cells in Susac syndrome. The study, taken as a whole, reports: The study admitted that it had a relatively small number of individuals in its TCR sequencing and HLA analysis.

About this clonotype: Its matching antigen is unknown.

The RNA, roughly 0.45 to 1 ug, was put through reverse transcription using random hexamers. One entry per CDR3 protein, called by TCRdb with MiXCR from the immunoSEQ multiplex PCR reads. The profile shows some 200,000 distinct CDR3 sequences, about 91% of them singletons. What was sequenced was CD4+ T cells from PBMCs. This TCR came from a human donor with Susac syndrome.

The CDR3 region is CAWSVGQGNTEAFF. For the CDR3, the DNA is TGTGCCTGGAGTGTGGGCCAAGGGAACACTGAAGCTTTCTTT. The rearrangement links TRBV30 to TRBJ1-1, with no clear D. Germline V gives CDR1 GTSNPN, CDR2 SVGIG (reference sequence). CDR3 length: 14 residues. The V end lost 0 bases, the J end lost 1 base, and 9 bases lay between the germline ends.